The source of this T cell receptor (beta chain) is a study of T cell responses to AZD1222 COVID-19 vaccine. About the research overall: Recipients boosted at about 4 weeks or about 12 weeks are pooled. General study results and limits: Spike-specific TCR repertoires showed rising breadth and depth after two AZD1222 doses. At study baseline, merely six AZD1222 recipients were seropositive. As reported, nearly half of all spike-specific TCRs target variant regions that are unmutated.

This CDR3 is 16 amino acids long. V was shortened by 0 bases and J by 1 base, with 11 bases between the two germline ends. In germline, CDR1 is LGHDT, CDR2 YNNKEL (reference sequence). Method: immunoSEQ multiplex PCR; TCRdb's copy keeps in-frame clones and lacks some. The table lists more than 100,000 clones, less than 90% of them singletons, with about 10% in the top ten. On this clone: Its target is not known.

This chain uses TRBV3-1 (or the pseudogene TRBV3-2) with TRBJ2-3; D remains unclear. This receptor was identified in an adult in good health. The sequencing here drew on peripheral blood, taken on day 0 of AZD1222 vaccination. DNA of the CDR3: TGTGCCAGCAGCCAAGATCGGTGGAAGCGCACAGATACGCAGTATTTT. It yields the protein CASSQDRWKRTDTQYF.